These 2 T cell receptor beta chains originate from one sample sequenced in a study of T cell responses to AZD1222 COVID-19 vaccine. Profiled with immunoSEQ multiplex PCR; TCRdb holds only in-frame clones, not every one. The sample gives roughly 150,000 clones, less than 95% of which show up once; approximately 1.8% is in the top ten. The sequenced sample was peripheral blood, obtained on day 0 of AZD1222 vaccination. Every receptor here comes from an adult in good health.

The chain carries TRBV12-5 and TRBJ1-2; TRBD1 matches 9 bases. J gave up 5 bases and V 2 bases, and 3 bases lay outside the gene matches. Germline CDR1 LGHNT, CDR2 FRNRAP. The CDR3 length is 14 residues. The CDR3 nucleotides read TGTGCTAGTGGTTTGTCCGGGACAGGGTATGGCTACACCTTC. It yields the protein CASGLSGTGYGYTF.

The chain has TRBV27 and TRBJ1-6; D might be TRBD1 (5 bases). This CDR3 spans 16 amino acids. Trimming left V 0 bases short and J 6 bases short, with 12 bases between. Germline V gives CDR1 MNHEY, CDR2 SMNVEV (reference sequence). The CDR3: CASSLSTATSNSPLHF. The CDR3 DNA is TGTGCCAGCAGTTTATCGACAGCAACCTCTAATTCACCCCTCCACTTT.